What follows is one T cell receptor (beta chain) and its context. TCRdb's copy holds only in-frame clones and misses some; the assay was immunoSEQ multiplex PCR. The sample carries some 120,000 clones, 50% to 65% recorded once. This sample is drawn from a study of cytotoxic CD8 clonotypes in ibrutinib-treated CLL. This receptor was obtained from a human donor with chronic lymphocytic leukemia. Sequenced here: PBMCs, sampled after 24 months of ibrutinib treatment.

This CDR3 is CASSSTPESPLHF. CDR3 DNA: TGTGCCAGCAGCTCTACTCCTGAGTCACCCCTCCACTTT. The rearrangement links TRBV9 to TRBJ1-6; D gene ambiguous. Germline CDR1 and CDR2: SGDLS and YYNGEE. The CDR3 sequence is 13 residues long. V was clipped by 4 bases and J by 10 bases, with 12 bases between them.